The entry below describes one T cell receptor beta chain. This clonotype was picked up many times. Its antigen has not been determined. Base qualities are not at hand, and no much larger clone is one base apart. The treatment or condition label here, explained by the study, means: live attenuated yellow fever vaccine strain. At each blood-draw timepoint, two biological replicates of bulk PBMCs were obtained. PBMCs were isolated from peripheral blood using a standard Ficoll-Paque protocol. RNA was extracted with TriZol from bulk PBMCs, CD4 and CD8 fractions, and dextramer-positive and dextramer-negative fractions. The data were obtained in a study of T cells after yellow fever vaccination (dated by TCRdb to between 2017 and 2020). For the study in its entirety: The SMART-Seq v4 Ultra Low Input RNA kit was used to prepare libraries from fractions with low cell numbers. Two healthy male donors made up the cohort, one aged 18 to 30 years and the other aged 30 to 39 years. Bulk TCR alpha and beta repertoires were sequenced longitudinally to track T-cell clones before and after primary and booster YFV17D yellow fever vaccination. Blood samples were taken at several timepoints before and after primary and secondary immunization, and bulk PBMC replicates and cell subsets were isolated. What the authors observed across the whole study: Because only two donors were included in the study, the extent to which the findings can be generalized is limited. Compared with the primary T-cell response, the secondary T-cell response was faster but weaker, reaching its peak on day 5 rather than on day 15. After the booster, most clones that had expanded after primary vaccination were detected again (nearly 97% of CD4 and roughly 86% of CD8), suggesting broad maintenance of memory. A small share of clonotypes occurred in both CD4 and CD8 compartments, likely arising from convergent recombination. Computational filtering was required because FACS-sorted repertoires could contain abundant contaminating clonotypes from the bulk population.

Taken from cysteine to phenylalanine, the CDR3 has 12 residues. Left in the record is the CDR3 DNA by itself, 36 bases read in frame from the first base. Trimming costs V 9 bases and J 1 base, and their ends lie 9 bases apart. From the germline V gene, CDR1 is MNHEY and CDR2 is SVGAGI. Sequencing used an Illumina NovaSeq 6000. TCR cDNA was synthesized by 5'RACE template switching, which introduced a universal primer site and unique molecular identifiers. Priming for cDNA synthesis came from both the TCR alpha and TCR beta constant segments. Two PCR steps were used to amplify libraries, with sample barcodes and sequencing adapters being added in the second step. Sequencing of libraries was performed on Illumina HiSeq 2500 (2x100 bp) or NovaSeq (2x150 bp). On the study's bioinformatics: MIGEC handled demultiplexing of reads and collapsing into UMI consensus sequences, while MiXCR performed V(D)J alignment. Clonotypes responding to the vaccine were identified with edgeR on replicate PBMC samples, with the criteria of FDR below 0.01 and a log2 fold change above 5 up to day 15. Bulk clonotypes were assigned CD4 or CD8 identity according to which sequenced CD4 or CD8 repertoire held them at higher abundance. TCRdb reanalyzed the raw reads on its own, using fastp at Q25 for trimming and MiXCR for clone calling, and kept in-frame beta chains. Each entry is one CDR3 protein sequence, shown with its most common DNA and genes. These V and J calls originate from TCRdb's pipeline instead of the authors' own analysis. Recorded for this sample are 300,000 to 350,000 distinct CDR3 sequences; 3% to 4.5% of them occurred a single time. The top ten hold 24% of the sample.

The chain is assembled from TRBV6-5 and TRBJ2-5; matching of 6 bases hints at TRBD2 as the D gene. This TCR was sampled from a man aged 18 to 29 who received the YFV17D yellow fever vaccine. Sequencing used PBMCs, obtained 5 days after the yellow fever booster vaccination. The DNA is TGTGCCAGTGGAGGGGCCCAAGAGACCCAGTACTTC. It translates as CASGGAQETQYF.